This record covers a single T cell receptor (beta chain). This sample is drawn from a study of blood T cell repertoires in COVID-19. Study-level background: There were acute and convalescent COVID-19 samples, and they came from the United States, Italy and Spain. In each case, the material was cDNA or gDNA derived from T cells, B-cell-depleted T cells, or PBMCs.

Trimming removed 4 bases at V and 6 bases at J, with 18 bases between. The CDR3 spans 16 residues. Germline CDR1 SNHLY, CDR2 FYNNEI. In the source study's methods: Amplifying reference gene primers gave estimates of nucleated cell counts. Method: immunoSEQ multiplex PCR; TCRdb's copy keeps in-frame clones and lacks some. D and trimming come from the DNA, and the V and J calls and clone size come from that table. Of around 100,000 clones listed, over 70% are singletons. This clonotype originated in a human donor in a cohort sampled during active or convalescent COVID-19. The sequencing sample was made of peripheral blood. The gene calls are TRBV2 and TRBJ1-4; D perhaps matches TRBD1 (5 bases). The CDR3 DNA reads TGTGCCAGCAGTGCCAGGGATCCCGCCACTGATGAAAAACTGTTTTTT. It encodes CASSARDPATDEKLFF. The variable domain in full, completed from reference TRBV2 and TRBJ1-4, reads EPEVTQTPSHQVTQMGQEVILRCVPISNHLYFYWYRQILGQKVEFLVSFYNNEISEKSEIFDDQFSVERPDGSNFTLKIRSTKLEDSAMYFCASSARDPATDEKLFFGSGTQLSVL.